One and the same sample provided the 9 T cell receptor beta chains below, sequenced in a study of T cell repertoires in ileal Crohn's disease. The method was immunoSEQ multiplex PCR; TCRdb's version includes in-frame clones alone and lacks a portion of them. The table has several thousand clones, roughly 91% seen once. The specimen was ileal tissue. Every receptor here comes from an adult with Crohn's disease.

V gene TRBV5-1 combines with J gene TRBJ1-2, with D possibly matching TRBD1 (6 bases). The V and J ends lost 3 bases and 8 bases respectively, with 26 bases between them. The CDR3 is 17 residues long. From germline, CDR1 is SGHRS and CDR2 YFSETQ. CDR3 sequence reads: CASSSDSGILSPRGYTF. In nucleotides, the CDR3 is TGCGCCAGCAGCTCGGACAGTGGTATACTATCACCTCGGGGCTACACCTTC.

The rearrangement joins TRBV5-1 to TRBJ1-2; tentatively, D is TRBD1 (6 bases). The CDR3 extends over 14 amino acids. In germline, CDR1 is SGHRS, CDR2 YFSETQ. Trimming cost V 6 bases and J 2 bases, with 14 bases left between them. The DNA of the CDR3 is TGCGCCAGCACCCCGGAAGGGGGAAACTATGGCTACACCTTC. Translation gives CASTPEGGNYGYTF.

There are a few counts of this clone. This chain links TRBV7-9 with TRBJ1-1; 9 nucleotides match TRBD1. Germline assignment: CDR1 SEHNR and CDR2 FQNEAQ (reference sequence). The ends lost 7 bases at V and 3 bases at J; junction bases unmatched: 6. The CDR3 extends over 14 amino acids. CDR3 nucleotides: TGTGCCAGCACCAAACAGGGGGCGGACACTGAAGCTTTCTTT. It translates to CASTKQGADTEAFF.

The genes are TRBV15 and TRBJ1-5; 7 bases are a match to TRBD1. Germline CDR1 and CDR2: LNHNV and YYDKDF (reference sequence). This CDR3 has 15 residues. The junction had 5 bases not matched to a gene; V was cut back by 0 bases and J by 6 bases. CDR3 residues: CATSRDQGGGQPQHF. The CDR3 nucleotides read TGTGCCACCAGCAGAGATCAAGGGGGCGGTCAGCCCCAGCATTTT.

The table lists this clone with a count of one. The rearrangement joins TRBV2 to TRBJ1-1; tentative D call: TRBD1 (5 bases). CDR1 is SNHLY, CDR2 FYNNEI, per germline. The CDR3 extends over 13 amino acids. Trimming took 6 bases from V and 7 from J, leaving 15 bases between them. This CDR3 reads CASSEGSTVEAFF. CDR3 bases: TGTGCCAGCAGCGAGGGGTCCACCGTTGAAGCTTTCTTT.

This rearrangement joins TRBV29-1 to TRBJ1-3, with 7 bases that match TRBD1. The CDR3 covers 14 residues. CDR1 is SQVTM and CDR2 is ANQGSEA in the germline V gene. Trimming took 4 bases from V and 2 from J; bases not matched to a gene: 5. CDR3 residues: CSVGQGGTGNTIYF. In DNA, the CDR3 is TGCAGCGTTGGACAGGGAGGGACTGGAAACACCATATATTTT.

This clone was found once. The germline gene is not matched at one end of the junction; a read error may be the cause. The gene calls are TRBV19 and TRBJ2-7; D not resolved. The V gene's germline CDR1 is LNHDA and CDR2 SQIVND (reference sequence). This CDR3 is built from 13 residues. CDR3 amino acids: CASSIGRSFEQYF. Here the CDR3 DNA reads TGTGCCAGTAGTATAGGACGGTCCTTCGAGCAGTACTTC.

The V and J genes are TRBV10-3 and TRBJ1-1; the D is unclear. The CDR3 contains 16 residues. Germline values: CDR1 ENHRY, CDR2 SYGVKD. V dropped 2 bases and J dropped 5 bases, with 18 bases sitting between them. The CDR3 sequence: CAISELTGGAGTEAFF. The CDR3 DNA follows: TGTGCCATCAGTGAGCTAACGGGAGGAGCGGGGACTGAAGCTTTCTTT.

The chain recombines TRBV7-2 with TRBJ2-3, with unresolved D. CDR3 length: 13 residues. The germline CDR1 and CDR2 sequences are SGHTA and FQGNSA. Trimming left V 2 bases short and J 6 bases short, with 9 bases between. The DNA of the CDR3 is TGTGCCAGCAGCTTATCTATCAGGGATACGCAGTATTTT. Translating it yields CASSLSIRDTQYF.